This T cell receptor (beta chain) is drawn from a study of blood T cell repertoires in COVID-19. Across the study: Researchers got acute and convalescent COVID-19 samples from the United States, Italy and Spain. T cells, B-cell-depleted T cells, or PBMCs provided the cDNA or gDNA that served as material.

Original data processing: Amplification of reference gene primers provided the estimated nucleated cell counts. This table comes from immunoSEQ multiplex PCR, and its TCRdb copy is limited to in-frame clones, with some not included. V and J calls and clone size follow that table, whereas D and trimming were derived from the DNA. The sample holds about 180,000 clones; 80% to 90% are singletons and the top ten take about 9.7%. The germline gives CDR1 SGHKS, CDR2 YYEKEE (reference sequence). The CDR3 is 16 amino acids. Trimming took 4 bases from V and 8 from J; bases not matched to a gene: 12. V and J are TRBV5-5 and TRBJ1-4, with TRBD1 matching 9 bases. The receptor comes from a man in his fifties with active or convalescent COVID-19. Sequences were obtained from peripheral blood. In DNA, the CDR3 is TGTGCCAGCAGCCCCAGAGCAACAGGGGGCTACGAAAAACTGTTTTTT. Its translation: CASSPRATGGYEKLFF.